The sequence of this T cell receptor beta chain was determined in a study of cytomegalovirus exposure and HLA in healthy donors (dated by TCRdb to the late 2010s). Some background on the complete study: An earlier analysis of approximately 590 of the donors reported 250 to 300 Gb of sequence data and 100 million to 130 million unique TCR beta sequences from roughly 200 million T cells. Roughly 300 gigabases of sequencing data and roughly 81 million unique TCR sequences made up an early release that covered fewer than 650 HLA-typed donors. Of the roughly 400 genotyped donors, over 80% were placed in the genetic ancestry cluster associated with self-reported Caucasian donors. The study was designed to test whether signatures of past pathogen exposure could be identified by cataloging public T cell receptors. Using immunosequencing, the study profiled T cell repertoires from about 620 subjects and related those repertoires to cytomegalovirus serostatus. A separate validation cohort of roughly 110 different subjects was used in addition to the approximately 700-subject first cohort. To predict cytomegalovirus infection status, the study brought together high-throughput TCR immunosequencing, statistical association of individual TCRs with disease status, and machine learning. A later analysis re-examined previously published TCR beta repertoires from 500 to 700 donors and added high-resolution HLA genotyping to investigate patterns of TCR occurrence. Rather than drawing on any new phenotypic data, the later analysis identified candidate immune exposures from TCR beta sequences and the way those sequences occurred across donors. An earlier analysis of 587 of the donors used high-throughput TCR beta sequencing to judge whether each TCR beta V gene segment behaved as functional or pseudogenic. Donor age, sex, ethnicity and CMV serostatus were compiled together with the repertoire data. In a later genetic analysis, genome-wide SNP genotypes for about three fifths of the roughly 670 donors were used, and that subset was treated as a discovery cohort. All discovery cohort repertoires had been generated using a single sequencing platform. HLA typing included class I and class II loci at four-digit resolution. Typing coverage varied by locus: roughly 620-640 donors for A, B, C, DRB1 and DQB1; approximately 500 for DQA1; about 590 for DPA1; approximately 450 for DPB1. Because of strong linkage in the cohort, four or five DR-DQ haplotypes were treated as single units for association and clustering. Among some 410 genotyped donors of the cohort, an average of approximately 200,000 unique TCR beta nucleotide sequences was sequenced per donor, of which about 20% were non-productive.

Worth noting for this clone: Its target antigen remains unknown. Nothing much larger sits one base from this clone, and base qualities are not available.

In total, around 600 healthy bone marrow donors made up the cohort. All cohort members were sampled while nominally healthy, although unrecorded immune exposures were likely present. The donor was CMV seronegative and was included in the group of a few hundred seronegative cohort members. A peripheral blood sample was provided by each donor, and peripheral blood mononuclear cells were used for TCR beta sequencing. The Qiagen DNeasy Blood Extraction Kit was used to extract genomic DNA from the blood cell samples. The paper as a whole reports these results and caveats: Presence/absence analyses assumed roughly uniform sequencing depth across donors, an assumption that may not hold. The study gave a list of about 150 TCR beta chains associated with cytomegalovirus. Specific HLA alleles were associated with 15,000 to 20,000 TCR beta sequences at a false discovery rate of 0.05 in a later analysis. In this cohort, only TCR beta chains were sequenced, and detectable features were limited by the absence of alpha or paired-chain data. Compared with equally common non-associated chains, HLA-associated TCR beta chains in a later analysis were more clonally expanded and had lower generation probabilities. According to a later genetic analysis, donors in an Asian-associated ancestry cluster had fewer N-insertions in productive TCRs than the roughly 700-donor mean. In an earlier analysis of around 500 of the donors, most TCR beta V segments appeared in productive rearrangements about 87% or about 30% of the time, broadly matching IMGT annotations. Three of the identified cytomegalovirus-associated TCR beta chains were confirmed in vitro to be specific for cytomegalovirus antigens. Correlated functional status among segregating V segments might reflect linkage disequilibrium, but an unknown experimental factor could not be ruled out. A later analysis reported that several top co-occurrence clusters appeared linked to parvovirus B19, influenza, CMV and Epstein-Barr virus. About 15 rarely observed V segments, including chromosome 9 orphons, were excluded from the earlier analysis of about 610 of the donors because counts were too low. In a later analysis, most CMV-associated TCR beta chains were found to appear HLA-restricted, with HLA associations seemingly driven largely by CMV exposure. A further reported finding was that TCR beta sequences accurately predicted the HLA-A and HLA-B alleles for most subjects in the first cohort. Some IMGT-functional V segments, including TRBV6-2 and TRBV6-3, could not be told apart with the 87-base-pair reads, so those segments were excluded. Because HLA typing was unavailable for some donors at each locus, only the typed subset was used in association tests. Cytomegalovirus status was reported to be diagnosed by the classifier with high specificity and sensitivity in both the original and validation cohorts. A later analysis found that TCR association rates varied across HLA loci, with DRB1 alleles showing the most associated TCRs and HLA-C alleles the fewest. The authors suggested that the approach could potentially be generalized to other disease states and immunological phenotypes. Immune exposure information for the cohort was limited to CMV serostatus. A cluster of highly shared sequence variants was judged likely to represent a technical artifact of the sequencing pipeline. While some public TCRs were present in many individuals, most TCR sequences turned up only very rarely across donors. A later genetic analysis associated a missense DCLRE1C variant with V-gene and J-gene trimming of TCR beta chains, and an independent cohort replicated the association. Strong co-occurrence of HLA alleles, especially DR and DQ, made assigning TCR associations to individual alleles difficult.

As encoded in the germline V gene (reference sequence), CDR1 is GTSNPN while CDR2 is SVGIG. From cysteine to phenylalanine, the CDR3 is 14 amino acids long. Of the read, only the CDR3 DNA is kept; its 42 bases are in frame from base 1. V trim: 0 bases; J trim: 6 bases; unmatched bases: 2. Receptor libraries were prepared by the immunoSEQ multiplex PCR assay. A mixture of 60 forward primers for TCR Vbeta segments and 13 reverse primers for TCR Jbeta segments was used in the multiplex PCR. A multiplex PCR assay on genomic DNA amplified the CDR3 region of rearranged TCR beta genes. Amplified TCR beta libraries were sequenced as 87-base-pair reads on the Illumina HiSeq System. In the authors' own workflow: A later analysis counted tens of millions of unique TCR beta chains across the roughly 700 repertoires, and around 9.9 million of these chains were shared by at least two donors. A nearest-neighbor algorithm error-corrected the raw reads and collapsed the reads into unique sequences, merging closely related sequences to remove PCR and sequencing errors. To assign V, D and J gene segments, CDR3 sequences were aligned to IMGT reference sequences. For a sequence to be retained, a match of at least six nucleotides to both a V gene segment and a J gene segment was required. A rearrangement counted as productive if the CDR3 had no stop codons and remained in frame with V and J, and every other rearrangement counted as non-productive. Following IMGT convention, CDR3 was defined as the stretch from the second conserved V-encoded cysteine to the conserved J-encoded phenylalanine. The earlier analysis of more than 450 of the donors excluded sequences that lacked an unambiguous match to a single V gene segment. In an earlier analysis of about 590 of the donors, a V segment was called functional when productive rearrangements were above 56.7%, and segregating when the standard deviation between donors exceeded 5%. A statistical classification framework was built to diagnose cytomegalovirus status from the catalog of TCR beta chain sequences. A later analysis assigned V and J genes by comparing TCR nucleotide sequences with IMGT/GENE-DB human TR gene sequences. In a later analysis, CDR3 sequences and most-parsimonious VDJ recombination scenarios were assigned using the TCRdist pipeline. In a later analysis, each TCR beta chain was defined by its CDR3 amino acid sequence together with its V-gene family, and reads lacking a unique V-gene family were excluded. A later analysis removed 450 to 600 highly shared, low-generation-probability nucleotide sequences to deal with suspected cross-contamination and a sequencing artifact. In a later analysis, a clonal expansion index for each public chain was calculated from normalized within-repertoire ranks of inferred template counts. A later analysis computed generation probabilities with a VDJ recombination model fitted to out-of-frame rearrangements, and checked the results against IGoR. Hypergeometric tests were used in a later analysis to score TCR-TCR, TCR-HLA and TCR-CMV co-occurrence, with a repertoire-size bias correction applied to the TCR pairs. To estimate false discovery rates, a later analysis permuted the HLA or CMV assignments 20 times. In a later analysis, co-occurring TCRs were grouped using DBSCAN, and TCRdist sequence similarity was added for clustering within HLA-allele-positive subsets. Repertoires with fewer than 30,000 or more than 120,000 public chains, plus five repertoires with anomalous nucleotide sharing, were excluded from co-occurrence clustering. This immuneACCESS table, as held by TCRdb, lists in-frame sequences with V and J called but not all clones. Of the missing ones, under half trace to an unresolved V gene in checked studies; the others have no known cause. The DNA was the basis for D and trimming; V, J and clone size are from that table. Counted in this sample were 150,000 to 200,000 clones; 76% of them appeared once. The top ten constitute around 3.1% of the sample.

The rearranged segments are TRBV30 and TRBJ2-2; the junction holds 9 bases that match TRBD1. Material: PBMCs. The sequence was collected from a male donor in good health and CMV-seronegative. The DNA sequence is given as TGTGCCTGGAGTGTGGGACAGGGCGCCGGGGAGCTGTTTTTT. This sequence encodes CAWSVGQGAGELFF.